The next 9 T cell receptor beta chains were all read from a single sample in a study of blood T cell repertoires in COVID-19. Repertoires were generated with immunoSEQ multiplex PCR, while TCRdb's copy carries only in-frame clones and drops some. The sample has about 200,000 clones, 76% seen once; the top ten hold about 15%. Material: PBMCs or T cells enriched from blood (not recorded which). The receptor source for this set is a woman aged 50 to 65 with acute COVID-19.

There are a few counts of this clone. In DNA form, the CDR3 reads TGTGCCAGTAGTATAGATCACTTCACTAGCAATCAGCCCCAGCATTTT. Amino acid sequence: CASSIDHFTSNQPQHF. The chain recombines TRBV19 with TRBJ1-5, with D hard to call. Germline V lookup: CDR1 LNHDA, CDR2 SQIVND (reference sequence). V dropped 0 bases and J dropped 0 bases, with 9 bases sitting between them. This CDR3 region has 16 residues.

This chain links TRBV7-8 with TRBJ2-2, with a weak D call TRBD1 (5 bases). CDR1 and CDR2 (germline): SGHVS, FQNEAQ. The V end was cut by 3 bases, the J end by 6 bases, with 14 bases between. The CDR3 has 15 amino acids. The CDR3 DNA reads TGTGCCAGCAGCTTTAGGGGCGGCAGGGCCGGGGAGCTGTTTTTT. Protein product: CASSFRGGRAGELFF.

The genes are TRBV27 and TRBJ1-5; D gene unclear. V was trimmed by 2 bases and J by 4 bases, leaving 15 bases between them. Germline CDR1 MNHEY, CDR2 SMNVEV (reference sequence). This CDR3 has 16 residues. The CDR3 DNA reads as TGTGCCAGCAGTTTAACATATAATGCACAGAATCAGCCCCAGCATTTT. It yields the protein CASSLTYNAQNQPQHF.

The CDR3 DNA sequence: TGTGCCAGCAGCTTACAGGGTTGGTCCTACGAGCAGTACGTC. It encodes CASSLQGWSYEQYV. J is TRBJ2-7 and V is TRBV5-6; maybe TRBD1 (6 bases). The CDR3 loop spans 14 amino acids. The V end was cut by 2 bases, the J end by 1 base, with 10 bases between. Germline V CDR1 and CDR2: SGHDT, YYEEEE.

This clone was found once. The V gene is TRBV6-2 or TRBV6-3, the J gene TRBJ2-3; the match to TRBD2 covers 9 bases. Germline V gene data show CDR1 as MNHEY and CDR2 as SVGEGT. This CDR3 comprises 18 residues. V lost 0 bases, J lost 0 bases, and 7 bases stayed unmatched. The DNA for the CDR3 is TGTGCCAGCAGTTACTCCCAGCGGGGGGAACCTAGCACAGATACGCAGTATTTT. This encodes CASSYSQRGEPSTDTQYF.

The chain carries TRBV19 and TRBJ1-4; unclear D gene. Germline loops: CDR1 LNHDA, CDR2 SQIVND (reference sequence). V was shortened by 5 bases and J by 0 bases, with 13 bases between the two germline ends. This CDR3 spans 16 amino acids. CDR3 in amino acids: CASSLRQATTNEKLFF. DNA for the CDR3: TGTGCCAGTAGTTTGCGCCAGGCGACAACTAATGAAAAACTGTTTTTT. Using reference TRBV19 and TRBJ1-4 for the parts outside the CDR3, the full variable domain is DGGITQSPKYLFRKEGQNVTLSCEQNLNHDAMYWYRQDPGQGLRLIYYSQIVNDFQKGDIAEGYSVSREKKESFPLTVTSAQKNPTAFYLCASSLRQATTNEKLFFGSGTQLSVL.

The chain is built from TRBV18 and TRBJ2-3, with TRBD2 matching over 9 bases. The CDR3 spans 16 residues. After removal of 1 base from V and 3 bases from J, the junction contained 5 bases not matched to a gene. Germline V gene lookup returns CDR1 KGHSH and CDR2 LQKENI. CDR3 in amino acids: CASSPLGGGETDTQYF. In nucleotides, the CDR3 is TGTGCCAGCTCACCACTTGGCGGGGGGGAGACAGATACGCAGTATTTT.

The gene calls are TRBV5-1 and TRBJ2-4, with 7 bases identical to TRBD1. Germline trimming cut 0 bases from V and 1 base from J; bases unmatched to any gene: 10. CDR1 is SGHRS and CDR2 is YFSETQ in the germline V gene. The CDR3 length is 18 residues. The CDR3 loop reads CASSLGQGDGSAKNIQYF. The CDR3 nucleotides read TGCGCCAGCAGCTTGGGACAGGGAGATGGATCGGCCAAAAACATTCAGTACTTC.

This chain uses TRBV28 with TRBJ1-1; D gene ambiguous. Germline V gene lookup returns CDR1 MDHEN and CDR2 SYDVKM. The length of the CDR3 is 13 residues. V was trimmed by 1 base and J by 6 bases, leaving 9 bases between them. CDR3: CASSLSPGAEAFF. In DNA, the CDR3 is TGTGCCAGCAGTTTATCCCCCGGGGCTGAAGCTTTCTTT.